The 18 T cell receptor beta chains presented below share a single source sample, sequenced in a study of shared clonotypes between healthy human individuals. Repertoires were generated with immunoSEQ multiplex PCR, while TCRdb's copy carries only in-frame clones and drops some. The sample has some 630,000 clones, approximately 96% seen once; the top ten hold 0.11%. Naive CD8 isolation took CD45RO-negative cells positively selected for CCR7 and excluded terminally differentiated effector memory CD45RA+ cells. The sequencing sample was made of naive CD8+ T cells sorted from blood. Receptors were obtained from a woman between 25 and 40 years old in good health.

The chain carries TRBV9 and TRBJ2-5, with D possibly matching TRBD2 (5 bases). This CDR3 is 13 amino acids long. Germline-derived CDR1 and CDR2 are SGDLS and YYNGEE. V was clipped by 4 bases and J by 5 bases, with 12 bases between them. CDR3 protein: CASSPRAVETQYF. As DNA, the CDR3 is TGTGCCAGCAGCCCGCGGGCCGTGGAGACCCAGTACTTC.

This clone was seen only once. CDR3 in amino acids: CATSRTAAVNNEQFF. Here the CDR3 DNA reads TGTGCCACCAGCAGAACCGCGGCGGTAAACAATGAGCAGTTCTTC. The chain recombines TRBV15 with TRBJ2-1, with no clear D. The V and J ends lost 2 bases and 5 bases respectively, with 13 bases between them. The CDR3 length is 15 residues. The germline V gene has CDR1 LNHNV and CDR2 YYDKDF (reference sequence).

This chain joins TRBV19 and TRBJ1-5; D unclear. The CDR3 runs to 15 residues. Germline V gives CDR1 LNHDA, CDR2 SQIVND (reference sequence). V lost 3 bases and J lost 0, with 9 bases in between. The DNA for the CDR3 is TGTGCCAGTAGTATTGGGCGTTATAGCAATCAGCCCCAGCATTTT. This codes for CASSIGRYSNQPQHF.

V usage is TRBV11-2 and J usage is TRBJ1-1, with no clear D. There are 14 residues in the CDR3. V shed 5 bases and J shed 9 bases, with 19 bases lying between them. Germline CDR1 SGHAT, CDR2 FQNNGV. The CDR3 sequence is CASSPQPDGIQAFF. DNA of the CDR3: TGTGCCAGCAGCCCACAGCCTGACGGGATTCAAGCTTTCTTT.

The chain joins TRBV9 to TRBJ2-7, with 7 bases that match TRBD2. CDR1 is SGDLS and CDR2 is YYNGEE in the germline V gene. CDR3 length: 14 residues. V lost 4 bases to trimming and J lost 2 bases; unmatched junction nucleotides: 6. CDR3 amino acids: CASSPRLATYEQYF. DNA for the CDR3: TGTGCCAGCAGCCCCCGACTAGCAACCTACGAGCAGTACTTC.

There are a few counts of this clone. The rearrangement links TRBV7-9 to TRBJ2-7; tentatively, D is TRBD1 or TRBD2 (5 bases each). Germline V gives CDR1 SEHNR, CDR2 FQNEAQ (reference sequence). This CDR3 has 12 amino acids. V was trimmed by 7 bases and J by 2 bases, leaving 9 bases between them. The CDR3 loop is CASTGGTYEQYF. CDR3 nucleotide sequence: TGTGCCAGCACTGGGGGTACCTACGAGCAGTACTTC.

This clone turned up a few times. The chain joins TRBV28 to TRBJ1-5; no reliable D call. The CDR3 totals 11 residues. From germline, CDR1 is MDHEN and CDR2 SYDVKM. Trimming took off 5 bases at V and 5 bases at J, with 4 bases between the two ends. The CDR3 DNA reads as TGTGCCAGCAGTACTGATCAGCCCCAGCATTTT. This gives the protein CASSTDQPQHF.

The chain carries TRBV28 and TRBJ1-4, with D possibly matching TRBD1 (5 bases). This CDR3 contains 16 residues. Per the germline V gene, CDR1 is MDHEN and CDR2 is SYDVKM. V was clipped by 1 base and J by 4 bases, with 13 bases between them. The CDR3 DNA reads TGTGCCAGCAGTTTATTGGGGGAGGGGAATAATGAAAAACTGTTTTTT. This gives the protein CASSLLGEGNNEKLFF.

The V call is TRBV13, the J call TRBJ2-7; 9 nucleotides align to TRBD1. The CDR3 is 16 amino acids. V shed 5 bases, J shed 0 bases, and the junction held 8 bases outside the gene matches. Germline CDR1 and CDR2: PRHDT and FYEKMQ (reference sequence). For the CDR3, the DNA is TGTGCCAGCAGCGCTACCGGGACAGGGAACTCCTACGAGCAGTACTTC. Translation: CASSATGTGNSYEQYF. The whole variable domain, remainder taken from reference TRBV13 and TRBJ2-7, is AAGVIQSPRHLIKEKRETATLKCYPIPRHDTVYWYQQGPGQDPQFLISFYEKMQSDKGSIPDRFSAQQFSDYHSELNMSSLELGDSALYFCASSATGTGNSYEQYFGPGTRLTVT.

The chain recombines TRBV4-2 with TRBJ1-2; D not certain. CDR1 LGHNA and CDR2 YNFKEQ come from the germline V gene. V was pared by 0 bases and J by 10 bases, with 15 bases between. CDR3 length equals 14 residues. The CDR3 coding sequence is TGTGCCAGCAGCCAAGAACCGGCCTCGTGGGACTACACCTTC. It translates to CASSQEPASWDYTF.

The V gene is TRBV5-4, the J gene TRBJ2-1; tentative D call: TRBD1 (6 bases). Germline V gene data show CDR1 as SGHNT and CDR2 as YYREEE (reference sequence). The CDR3 is 12 residues long. Trimming left V 4 bases short and J 11 bases short, with 13 bases between. CDR3: CASSRSDSKQFF. CDR3 in DNA: TGTGCCAGCAGCCGTTCGGACAGTAAGCAGTTCTTC.

A remark on this clone: Other DNA sequences in this sample translate to the same CDR3. The rearrangement joins TRBV7-9 to TRBJ1-5; no clear D. Per germline, CDR1 SEHNR and CDR2 FQNEAQ (reference sequence). CDR3 length: 15 amino acids. V was cut by 1 base and J by 0 bases, with 7 bases left in between. CDR3 bases: TGTGCCAGCAGCTTAGACGGTTATAGCAATCAGCCCCAGCATTTT. It specifies CASSLDGYSNQPQHF.

The chain uses TRBV5-1 and TRBJ2-6; the D is unclear. V lost 8 bases and J lost 0, with 9 bases in between. The CDR3 has 14 amino acids. CDR1 and CDR2 from the germline V gene are SGHRS and YFSETQ. The DNA for the CDR3 is TGCGCCAGGAAAGTTCCCTCTGGGGCCAACGTCCTGACTTTC. It yields the protein CARKVPSGANVLTF.

This clone has just a few counts. The rearrangement joins TRBV29-1 to TRBJ1-1; a possible D gene is TRBD1 (5 bases). V dropped 3 bases and J dropped 6 bases, with 8 bases sitting between them. The CDR3 extends over 11 amino acids. Germline assignment: CDR1 SQVTM and CDR2 ANQGSEA. CDR3 residues: CSVEWGAEAFF. The CDR3 bases are TGCAGCGTTGAGTGGGGGGCTGAAGCTTTCTTT.

The CDR3 sequence is CAGQRRTANTGELFF. The CDR3 DNA follows: TGTGCCGGCCAAAGGCGGACCGCGAACACCGGGGAGCTGTTTTTT. The J gene is TRBJ2-2, the V gene TRBV6-5; D is unresolved. V dropped 11 bases and J dropped 0 bases, with 16 bases sitting between them. This CDR3 has 15 amino acids. Per germline, CDR1 MNHEY and CDR2 SVGAGI.

The chain links TRBV7-8 to TRBJ2-3, with D perhaps matching TRBD1 (6 bases). Germline CDR1 is SGHVS and CDR2 is FQNEAQ. The V end lost 2 bases, the J end lost 5 bases, and 11 bases lay between the germline ends. The CDR3 contains 14 residues. For the CDR3, the DNA is TGTGCCAGCAGCTTAAACAGGGTCAAAGATACGCAGTATTTT. The encoded protein is CASSLNRVKDTQYF.

V usage is TRBV18 and J usage is TRBJ2-5; 8 bases are a match to TRBD2. Germline V gene data show CDR1 as KGHSH and CDR2 as LQKENI. The length of the CDR3 is 18 residues. V dropped 6 bases and J dropped 2; count of bases not matched to a gene: 17. The CDR3 reads CASSERTGGPSGQETQYF. Written as DNA, the CDR3 is TGTGCCAGCTCCGAGAGGACGGGAGGGCCATCCGGACAAGAGACCCAGTACTTC.

The CDR3 DNA sequence: TGTGCCAGCAGCGCTACAGGGGGTGGCTACACCTTC. It yields the protein CASSATGGGYTF. The chain carries TRBV9 and TRBJ1-2, with TRBD1 matching 8 bases. With V trimmed by 3 bases and J by 7 bases, 2 bases remained unmatched. Germline CDR1 SGDLS, CDR2 YYNGEE. The CDR3 sequence is 12 residues long. Drawing the rest from reference TRBV9 and TRBJ1-2, the complete variable domain is DSGVTQTPKHLITATGQRVTLRCSPRSGDLSVYWYQQSLDQGLQFLIQYYNGEERAKGNILERFSAQQFPDLHSELNLSSLELGDSALYFCASSATGGGYTFGSGTRLTVV.